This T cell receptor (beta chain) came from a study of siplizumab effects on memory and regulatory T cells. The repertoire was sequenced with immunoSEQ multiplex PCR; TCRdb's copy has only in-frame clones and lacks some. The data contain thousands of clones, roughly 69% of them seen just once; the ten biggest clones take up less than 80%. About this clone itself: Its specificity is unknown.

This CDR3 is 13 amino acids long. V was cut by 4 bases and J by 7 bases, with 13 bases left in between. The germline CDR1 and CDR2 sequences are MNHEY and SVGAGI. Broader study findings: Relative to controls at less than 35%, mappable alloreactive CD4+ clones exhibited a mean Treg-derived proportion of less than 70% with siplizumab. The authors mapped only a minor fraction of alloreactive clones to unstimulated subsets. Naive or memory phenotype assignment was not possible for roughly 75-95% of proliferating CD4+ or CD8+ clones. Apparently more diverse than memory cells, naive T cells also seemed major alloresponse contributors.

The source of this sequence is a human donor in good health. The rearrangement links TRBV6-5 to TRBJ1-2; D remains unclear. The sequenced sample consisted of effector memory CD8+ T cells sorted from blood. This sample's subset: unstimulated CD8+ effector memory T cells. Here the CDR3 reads CASSSGTWGGYTF. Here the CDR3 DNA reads TGTGCCAGCAGTTCCGGAACCTGGGGTGGCTACACCTTC.